This entry describes one T cell receptor (beta chain). The antigen remains undetermined. The PCR ran on 60 Vbeta and 13 Jbeta primers. TCRdb's table, derived via immunoSEQ multiplex PCR, lists solely in-frame clones and lacks some. In the table there are roughly 150,000 clones, more than 65% of which are singletons. This entry comes from a study of cytomegalovirus exposure and HLA in healthy donors. Study-wide results and caveats: V- and J-gene trimming in TCR beta was tied to a missense DCLRE1C variant by an analysis performed later.

The CDR3 consists of 17 residues. CDR1 is SNHLY, CDR2 FYNNEI, per germline. Trimming cost V 4 bases and J 0 bases; bases outside gene matches: 1. The TCR sequence derives from a man in his thirties or forties in good health and CMV-seronegative. The material sequenced was PBMCs. V usage is TRBV2 and J usage is TRBJ2-6; 12 positions agree with TRBD2. CDR3 loop: CASSASGGASGANVLTF. In DNA form, the CDR3 reads TGTGCCAGCAGTGCTAGCGGGGGGGCCTCTGGGGCCAACGTCCTGACTTTC.